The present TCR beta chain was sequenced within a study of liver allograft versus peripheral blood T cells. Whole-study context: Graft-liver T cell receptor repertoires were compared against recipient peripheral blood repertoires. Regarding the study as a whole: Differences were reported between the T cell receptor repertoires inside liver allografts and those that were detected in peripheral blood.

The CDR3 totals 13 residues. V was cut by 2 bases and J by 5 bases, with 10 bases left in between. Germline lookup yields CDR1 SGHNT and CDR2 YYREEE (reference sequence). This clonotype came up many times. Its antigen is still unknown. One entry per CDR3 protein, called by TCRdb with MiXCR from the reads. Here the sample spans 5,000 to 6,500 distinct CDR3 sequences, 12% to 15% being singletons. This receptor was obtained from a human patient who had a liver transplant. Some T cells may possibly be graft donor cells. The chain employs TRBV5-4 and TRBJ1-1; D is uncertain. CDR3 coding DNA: TGTGCCAGCAGCTTATATGTTCGGACTGAAGCTTTCTTT. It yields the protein CASSLYVRTEAFF.